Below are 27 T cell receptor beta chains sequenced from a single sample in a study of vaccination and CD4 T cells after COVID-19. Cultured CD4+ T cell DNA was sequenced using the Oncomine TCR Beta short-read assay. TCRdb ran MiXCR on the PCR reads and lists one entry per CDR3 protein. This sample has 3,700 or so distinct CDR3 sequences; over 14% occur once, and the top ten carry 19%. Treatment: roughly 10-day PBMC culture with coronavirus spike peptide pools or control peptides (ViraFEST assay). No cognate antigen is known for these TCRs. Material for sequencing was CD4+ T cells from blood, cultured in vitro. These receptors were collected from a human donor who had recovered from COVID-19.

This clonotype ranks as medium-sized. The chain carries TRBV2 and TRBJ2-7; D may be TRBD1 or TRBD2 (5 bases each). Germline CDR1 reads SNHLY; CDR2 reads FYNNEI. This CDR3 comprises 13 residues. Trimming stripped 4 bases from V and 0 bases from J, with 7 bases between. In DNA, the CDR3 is TGTGCCAGCAGTGTTGGGACCTCCTACGAGCAGTACTTC. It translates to CASSVGTSYEQYF.

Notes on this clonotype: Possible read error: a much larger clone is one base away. CDR3 amino acids: CATSRDGQGSGDTIYF. In DNA form, the CDR3 reads TGTGCCACCAGCAGAGATGGCCAGGGGTCTGGAGACACCATATATTTT. The V gene is TRBV15, the J gene TRBJ1-3, with D possibly matching TRBD1 (6 bases). The CDR3 totals 16 residues. Germline V gene lookup returns CDR1 LNHNV and CDR2 YYDKDF (reference sequence).

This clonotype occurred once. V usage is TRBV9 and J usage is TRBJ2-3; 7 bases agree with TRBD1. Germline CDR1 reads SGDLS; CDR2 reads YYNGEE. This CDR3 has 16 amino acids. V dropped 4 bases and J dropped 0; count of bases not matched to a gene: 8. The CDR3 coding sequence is TGTGCCAGCAGCCTAGGTGAGGGACAGAGCACAGATACGCAGTATTTT. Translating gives CASSLGEGQSTDTQYF.

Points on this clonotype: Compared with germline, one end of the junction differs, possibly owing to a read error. CDR3 region: CASSPQGGNNSSLHF. CDR3 nucleotides: TGTGCCAGCAGCCCGCAAGGGGGCAACAATTCATCCCTCCACTTT. The chain combines TRBV5-4 with TRBJ1-6, with 7 bases identical to TRBD1. The CDR3 length is 15 residues. Germline CDR1 reads SGHNT; CDR2 reads YYREEE (reference sequence).

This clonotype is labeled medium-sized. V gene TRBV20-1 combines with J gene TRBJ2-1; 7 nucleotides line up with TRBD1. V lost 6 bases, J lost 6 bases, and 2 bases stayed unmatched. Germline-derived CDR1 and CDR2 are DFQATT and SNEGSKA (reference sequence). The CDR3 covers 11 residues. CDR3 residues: CSADRANEQFF. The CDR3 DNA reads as TGCAGTGCCGACAGGGCCAATGAGCAGTTCTTC.

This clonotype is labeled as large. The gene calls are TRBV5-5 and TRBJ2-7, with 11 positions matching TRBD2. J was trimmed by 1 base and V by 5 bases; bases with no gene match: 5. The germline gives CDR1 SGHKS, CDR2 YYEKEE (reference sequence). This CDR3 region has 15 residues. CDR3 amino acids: CASSLTSGGSYEQYF. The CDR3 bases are TGTGCCAGCAGTCTAACTAGCGGGGGTTCCTACGAGCAGTACTTC. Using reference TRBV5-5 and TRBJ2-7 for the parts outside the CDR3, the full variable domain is DAGVTQSPTHLIKTRGQQVTLRCSPISGHKSVSWYQQVLGQGPQFIFQYYEKEERGRGNFPDRFSARQFPNYSSELNVNALLLGDSALYLCASSLTSGGSYEQYFGPGTRLTVT.

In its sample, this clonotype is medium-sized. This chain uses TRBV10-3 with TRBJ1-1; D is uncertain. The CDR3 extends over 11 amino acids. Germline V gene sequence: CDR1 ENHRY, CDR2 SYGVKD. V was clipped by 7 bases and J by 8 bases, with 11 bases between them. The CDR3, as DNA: TGTGCCATCATGTCGGCGGGGGAAGCTTTCTTT. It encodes CAIMSAGEAFF.

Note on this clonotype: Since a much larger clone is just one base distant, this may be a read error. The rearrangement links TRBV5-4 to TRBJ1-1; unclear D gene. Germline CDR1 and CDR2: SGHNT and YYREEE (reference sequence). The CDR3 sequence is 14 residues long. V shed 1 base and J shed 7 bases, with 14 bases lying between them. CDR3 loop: CASSLFLEGNEAFF. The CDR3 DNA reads TGTGCCAGCAGCTTGTTTCTCGAGGGCAATGAAGCTTTCTTT.

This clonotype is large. The CDR3 DNA reads TGTGCCAGCAGTCTCAGACCGCCCCTCACCTTC. This encodes CASSLRPPLTF. V usage is TRBV12-3 or TRBV12-4 and J usage is TRBJ1-2; D gene unclear. The V and J ends lost 5 bases and 13 bases respectively, with 14 bases between them. CDR3 length: 11 residues.

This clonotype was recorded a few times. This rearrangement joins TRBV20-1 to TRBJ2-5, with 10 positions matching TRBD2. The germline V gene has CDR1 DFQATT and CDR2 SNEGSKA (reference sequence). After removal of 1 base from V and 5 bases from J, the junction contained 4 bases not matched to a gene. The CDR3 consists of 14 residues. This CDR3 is CSARASGGAETQYF. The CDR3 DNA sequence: TGCAGTGCTAGAGCAAGCGGGGGGGCTGAGACCCAGTACTTC.

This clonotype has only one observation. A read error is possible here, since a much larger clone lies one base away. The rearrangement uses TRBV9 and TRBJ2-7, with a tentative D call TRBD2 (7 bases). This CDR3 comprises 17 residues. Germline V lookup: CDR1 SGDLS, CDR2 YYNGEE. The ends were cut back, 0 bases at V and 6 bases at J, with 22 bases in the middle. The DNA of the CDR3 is TGTGCCAGCAGCGTAGGCGGTGGGCGGGGGCCGAGGGGCGAGCAGTACTTC. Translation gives CASSVGGGRGPRGEQYF.

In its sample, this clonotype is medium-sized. Here the CDR3 reads CASQGGSNQPQHF. In nucleotides, the CDR3 is TGTGCCAGCCAGGGAGGGTCCAATCAGCCCCAGCATTTT. The rearrangement uses TRBV7-6 and TRBJ1-5; maybe TRBD1 (5 bases). Germline V CDR1 and CDR2: SGHVS, FNYEAQ. The CDR3 runs to 13 residues. V was trimmed by 8 bases and J by 3 bases, leaving 11 bases between them.

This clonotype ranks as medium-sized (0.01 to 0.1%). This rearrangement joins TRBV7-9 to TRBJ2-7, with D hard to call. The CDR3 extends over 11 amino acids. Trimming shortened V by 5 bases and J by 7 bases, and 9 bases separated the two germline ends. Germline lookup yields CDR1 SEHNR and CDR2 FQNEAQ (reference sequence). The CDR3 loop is CASSPLSEQYF. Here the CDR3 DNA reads TGTGCCAGCAGCCCCCTAAGTGAGCAGTACTTC.

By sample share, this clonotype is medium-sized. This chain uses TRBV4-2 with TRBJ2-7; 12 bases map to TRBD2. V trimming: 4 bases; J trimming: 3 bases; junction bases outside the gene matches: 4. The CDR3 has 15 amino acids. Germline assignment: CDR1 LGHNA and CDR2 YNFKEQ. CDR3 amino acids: CASSRSSGGDYEQYF. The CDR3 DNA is TGTGCCAGCAGCCGGTCTAGCGGGGGGGACTACGAGCAGTACTTC.

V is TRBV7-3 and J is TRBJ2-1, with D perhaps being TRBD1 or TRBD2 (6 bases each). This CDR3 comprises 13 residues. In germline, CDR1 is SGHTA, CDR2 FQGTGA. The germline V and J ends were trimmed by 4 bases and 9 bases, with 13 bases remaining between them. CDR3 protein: CASSSGGPGEQFF. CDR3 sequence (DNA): TGTGCCAGCAGCTCTGGGGGGCCGGGTGAGCAGTTCTTC.

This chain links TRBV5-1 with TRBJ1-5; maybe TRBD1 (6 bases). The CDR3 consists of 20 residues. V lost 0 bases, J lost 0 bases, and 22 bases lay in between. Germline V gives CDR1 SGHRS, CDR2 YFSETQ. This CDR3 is CASSLAGLGQSCYSNQPQHF. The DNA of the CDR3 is TGCGCCAGCAGCTTGGCCGGGCTTGGACAGAGCTGTTATAGCAATCAGCCCCAGCATTTT. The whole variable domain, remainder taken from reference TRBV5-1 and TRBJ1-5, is KAGVTQTPRYLIKTRGQQVTLSCSPISGHRSVSWYQQTPGQGLQFLFEYFSETQRNKGNFPGRFSGRQFSNSRSEMNVSTLELGDSALYLCASSLAGLGQSCYSNQPQHFGDGTRLSIL.

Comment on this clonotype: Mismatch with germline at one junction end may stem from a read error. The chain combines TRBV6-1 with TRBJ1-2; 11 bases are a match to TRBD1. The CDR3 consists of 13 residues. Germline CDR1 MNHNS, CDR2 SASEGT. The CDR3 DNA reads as TGTGTCAGCCAGGACAGGGGGCTAAATGGCCACACCTTC. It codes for CVSQDRGLNGHTF.

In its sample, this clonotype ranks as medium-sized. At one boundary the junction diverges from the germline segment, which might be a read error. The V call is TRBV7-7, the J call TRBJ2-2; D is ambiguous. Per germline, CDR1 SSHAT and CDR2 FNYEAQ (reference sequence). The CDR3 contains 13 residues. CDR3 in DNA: TGTGCTAGCAGTTTGAGTCCTGCCGGGGAGCTGTTTTTT. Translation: CASSLSPAGELFF.

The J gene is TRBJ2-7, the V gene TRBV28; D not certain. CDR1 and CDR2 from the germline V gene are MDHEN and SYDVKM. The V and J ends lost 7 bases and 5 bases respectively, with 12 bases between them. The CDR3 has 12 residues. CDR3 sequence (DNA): TGTGCCAGCATAAGAAAGGGCCACGAGCAGTACTTC. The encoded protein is CASIRKGHEQYF.

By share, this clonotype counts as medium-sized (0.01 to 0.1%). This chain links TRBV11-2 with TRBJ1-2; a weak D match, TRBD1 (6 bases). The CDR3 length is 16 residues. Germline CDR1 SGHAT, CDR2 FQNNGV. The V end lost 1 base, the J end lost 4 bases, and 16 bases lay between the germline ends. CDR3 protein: CASSLGPSQGSYGYTF. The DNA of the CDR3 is TGTGCCAGCAGCTTAGGTCCGAGCCAGGGGTCCTATGGCTACACCTTC.

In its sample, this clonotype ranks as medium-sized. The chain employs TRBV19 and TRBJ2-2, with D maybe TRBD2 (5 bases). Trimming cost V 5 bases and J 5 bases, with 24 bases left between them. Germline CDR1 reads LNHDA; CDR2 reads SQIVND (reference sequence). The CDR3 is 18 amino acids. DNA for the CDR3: TGTGCCAGTAGTCTTTCCGGGCCTCCCTCCCCGGGGACCGGGGAGCTGTTTTTT. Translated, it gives CASSLSGPPSPGTGELFF.

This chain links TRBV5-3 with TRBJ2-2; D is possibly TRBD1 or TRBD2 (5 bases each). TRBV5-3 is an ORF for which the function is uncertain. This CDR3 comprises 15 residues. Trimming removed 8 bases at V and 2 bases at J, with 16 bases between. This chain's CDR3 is CASRGPPNNTGELFF. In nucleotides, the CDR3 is TGTGCCAGCCGGGGACCCCCTAATAACACCGGGGAGCTGTTTTTT.

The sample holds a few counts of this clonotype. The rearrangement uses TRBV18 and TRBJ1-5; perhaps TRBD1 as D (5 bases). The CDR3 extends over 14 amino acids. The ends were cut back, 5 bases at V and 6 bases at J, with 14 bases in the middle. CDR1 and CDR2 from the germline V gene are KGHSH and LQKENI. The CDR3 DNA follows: TGTGCCAGCTCATCGCAGGGCGTAAGTCAGCCCCAGCATTTT. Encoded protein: CASSSQGVSQPQHF. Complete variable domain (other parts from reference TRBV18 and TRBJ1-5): NAGVMQNPRHLVRRRGQEARLRCSPMKGHSHVYWYRQLPEEGLKFMVYLQKENIIDESGMPKERFSAEFPKEGPSILRIQQVVRGDSAAYFCASSSQGVSQPQHFGDGTRLSIL.

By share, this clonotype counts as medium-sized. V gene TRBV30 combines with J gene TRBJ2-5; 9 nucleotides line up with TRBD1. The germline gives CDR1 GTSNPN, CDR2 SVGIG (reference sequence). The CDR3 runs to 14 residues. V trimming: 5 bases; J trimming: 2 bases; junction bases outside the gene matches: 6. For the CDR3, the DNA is TGTGCCTGGGGACAGGGGAATAGACAAGAGACCCAGTACTTC. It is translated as CAWGQGNRQETQYF.

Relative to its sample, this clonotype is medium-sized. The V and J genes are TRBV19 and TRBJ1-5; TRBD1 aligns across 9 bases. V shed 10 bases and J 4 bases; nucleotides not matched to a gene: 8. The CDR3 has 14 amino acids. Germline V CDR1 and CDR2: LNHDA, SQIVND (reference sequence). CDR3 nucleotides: TGTGCCACCAAGGACAGGGGAAGGAATCAGCCCCAGCATTTT. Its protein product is CATKDRGRNQPQHF.

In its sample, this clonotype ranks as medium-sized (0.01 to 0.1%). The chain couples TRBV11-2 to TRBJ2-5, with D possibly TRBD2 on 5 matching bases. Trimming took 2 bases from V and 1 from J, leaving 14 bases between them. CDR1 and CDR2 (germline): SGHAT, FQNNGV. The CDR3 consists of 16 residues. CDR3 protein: CASSLMARLTQETQYF. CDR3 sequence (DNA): TGTGCCAGCAGCTTAATGGCCAGACTAACCCAAGAGACCCAGTACTTC.

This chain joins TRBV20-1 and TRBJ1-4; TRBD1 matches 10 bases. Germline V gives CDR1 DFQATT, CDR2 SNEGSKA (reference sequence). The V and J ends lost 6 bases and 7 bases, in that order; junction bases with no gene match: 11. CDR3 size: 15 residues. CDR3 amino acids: CSAVTRDRGFEKLFF. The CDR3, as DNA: TGCAGTGCCGTTACTAGGGACAGGGGATTTGAAAAACTGTTTTTT.